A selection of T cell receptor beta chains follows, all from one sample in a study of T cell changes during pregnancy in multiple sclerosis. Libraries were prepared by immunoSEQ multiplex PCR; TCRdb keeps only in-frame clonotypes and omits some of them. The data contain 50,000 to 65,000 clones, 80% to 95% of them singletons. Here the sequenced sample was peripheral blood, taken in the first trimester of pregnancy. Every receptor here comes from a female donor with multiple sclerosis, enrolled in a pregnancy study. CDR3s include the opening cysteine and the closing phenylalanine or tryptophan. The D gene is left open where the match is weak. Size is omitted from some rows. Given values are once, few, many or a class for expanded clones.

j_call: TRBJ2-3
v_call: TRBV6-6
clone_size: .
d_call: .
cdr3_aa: CASSFGGTGDTQYF
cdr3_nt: TGTGCCAGCAGTTTCGGAGGGACGGGAGATACGCAGTATTTT

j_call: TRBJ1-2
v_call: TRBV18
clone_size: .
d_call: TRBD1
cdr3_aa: CASSPAGGHGYTF
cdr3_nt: TGTGCCAGCTCACCTGCAGGGGGCCATGGCTACACCTTC

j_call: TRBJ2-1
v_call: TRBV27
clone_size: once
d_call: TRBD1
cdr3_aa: CASTKGGVYNEQFF
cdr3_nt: TGTGCCAGCACCAAAGGGGGCGTATACAATGAGCAGTTCTTC

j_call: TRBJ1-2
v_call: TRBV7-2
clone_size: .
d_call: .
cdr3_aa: CASSQPGEGGYTF
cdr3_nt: TGTGCCAGCAGCCAGCCAGGGGAAGGTGGCTACACCTTC

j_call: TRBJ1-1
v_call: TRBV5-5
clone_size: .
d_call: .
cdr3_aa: CASSPGVGPGNTEAFF
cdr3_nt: TGTGCCAGCAGCCCAGGGGTGGGTCCGGGGAACACTGAAGCTTTCTTT

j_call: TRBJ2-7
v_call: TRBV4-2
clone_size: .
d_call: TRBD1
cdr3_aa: CASSQVRQGAYEQYF
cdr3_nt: TGTGCCAGCAGCCAAGTAAGACAGGGGGCTTACGAGCAGTACTTC

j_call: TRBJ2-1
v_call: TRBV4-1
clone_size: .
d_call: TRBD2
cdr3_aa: CASSQRLAGGYNEQFF
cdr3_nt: TGCGCCAGCAGCCAGCGACTAGCGGGGGGCTACAATGAGCAGTTCTTC

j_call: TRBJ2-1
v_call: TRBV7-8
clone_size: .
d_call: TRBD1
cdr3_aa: CASSLYGQGNNEQFF
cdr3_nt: TGTGCCAGCAGCTTATACGGACAGGGGAACAATGAGCAGTTCTTC

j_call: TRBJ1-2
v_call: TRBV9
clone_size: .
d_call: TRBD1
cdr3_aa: CASSPSQGVSGYTF
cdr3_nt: TGTGCCAGCAGCCCAAGCCAGGGGGTGAGCGGCTACACCTTC

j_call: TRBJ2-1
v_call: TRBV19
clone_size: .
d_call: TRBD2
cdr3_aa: CASRSGGAGGGNEQFF
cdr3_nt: TGTGCCAGTAGAAGTGGAGGAGCGGGGGGTGGCAATGAGCAGTTCTTC

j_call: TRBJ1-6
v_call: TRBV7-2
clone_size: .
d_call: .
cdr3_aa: CASSLDPGTTLHF
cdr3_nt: TGTGCCAGCAGCTTAGATCCGGGGACAACCCTCCACTTT

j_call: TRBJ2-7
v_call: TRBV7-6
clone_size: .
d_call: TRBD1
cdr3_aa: CASSLADRYEQYF
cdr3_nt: TGTGCCAGCAGCTTAGCGGACAGGTACGAGCAGTACTTC

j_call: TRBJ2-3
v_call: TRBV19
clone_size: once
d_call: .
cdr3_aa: CASATRDFLEDTQYF
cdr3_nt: TGTGCCAGTGCAACCCGGGACTTTCTGGAAGATACGCAGTATTTT

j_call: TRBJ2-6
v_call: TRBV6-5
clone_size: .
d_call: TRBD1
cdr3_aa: CASRTGVGANVLTF
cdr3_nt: TGTGCCAGCAGGACAGGGGTAGGGGCCAACGTCCTGACTTTC

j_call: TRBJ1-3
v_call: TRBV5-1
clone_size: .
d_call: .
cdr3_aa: CASRPRIGQGNTIYF
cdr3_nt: TGCGCCAGCAGGCCGCGGATCGGTCAGGGAAACACCATATATTTT

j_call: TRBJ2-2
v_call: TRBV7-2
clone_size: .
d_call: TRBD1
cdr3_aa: CASSWTGMSTPGELFF
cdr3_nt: TGTGCCAGCAGCTGGACAGGGATGTCAACACCCGGGGAGCTGTTTTTT

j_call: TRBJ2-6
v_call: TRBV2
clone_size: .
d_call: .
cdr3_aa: CASRDSGANVLTF
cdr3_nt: TGTGCCAGCCGGGACTCTGGGGCCAACGTCCTGACTTTC

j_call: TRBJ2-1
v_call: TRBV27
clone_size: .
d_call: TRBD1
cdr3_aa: CASSPPEDRANYNEQFF
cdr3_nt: TGTGCCAGCAGTCCACCAGAAGACAGGGCCAACTACAATGAGCAGTTCTTC

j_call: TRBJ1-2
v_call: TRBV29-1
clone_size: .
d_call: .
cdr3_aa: CSVEGGGGYTF
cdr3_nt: TGCAGCGTTGAAGGGGGAGGGGGCTACACCTTC

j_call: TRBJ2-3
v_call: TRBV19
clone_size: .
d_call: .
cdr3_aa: CASSIQGGGDTQYF
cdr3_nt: TGTGCCAGTAGTATCCAGGGTGGTGGAGATACGCAGTATTTT

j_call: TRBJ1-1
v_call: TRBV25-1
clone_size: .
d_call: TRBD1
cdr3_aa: CASSEQTGLLRPNTEAFF
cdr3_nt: TGTGCCAGCAGTGAACAGACAGGGCTGCTGCGTCCCAACACTGAAGCTTTCTTT

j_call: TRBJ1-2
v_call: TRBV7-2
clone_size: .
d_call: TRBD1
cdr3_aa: CASSPPGGGYTF
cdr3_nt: TGTGCCAGCAGCCCTCCAGGGGGCGGCTACACCTTC

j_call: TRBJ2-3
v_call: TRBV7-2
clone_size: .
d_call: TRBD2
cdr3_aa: CASSLRTSGGWDTQYF
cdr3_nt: TGTGCCAGCAGCTTAAGGACTAGCGGGGGGTGGGATACGCAGTATTTT

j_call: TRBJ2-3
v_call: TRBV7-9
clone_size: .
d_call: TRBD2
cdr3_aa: CASSFTGGPSDTQYF
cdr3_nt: TGTGCCAGCAGCTTCACGGGGGGGCCGTCAGATACGCAGTATTTT

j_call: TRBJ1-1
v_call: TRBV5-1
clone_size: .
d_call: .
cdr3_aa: CASSLDLPQRPEAFF
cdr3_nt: TGCGCCAGCAGCTTGGATCTCCCTCAGAGGCCTGAAGCTTTCTTT

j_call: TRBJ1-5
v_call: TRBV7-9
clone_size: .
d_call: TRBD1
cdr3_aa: CASSLGTGGSNQPQHF
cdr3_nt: TGTGCCAGCAGCCTAGGAACAGGGGGCAGCAATCAGCCCCAGCATTTT

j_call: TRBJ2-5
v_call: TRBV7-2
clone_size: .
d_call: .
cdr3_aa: CASSLRTMGKETQYF
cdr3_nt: TGTGCCAGCAGCTTACGGACTATGGGAAAAGAGACCCAGTACTTC

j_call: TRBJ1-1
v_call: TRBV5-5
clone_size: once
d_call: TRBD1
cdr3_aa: CASRLDRGTEAFF
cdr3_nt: TGTGCCAGCAGGCTGGACAGGGGCACTGAAGCTTTCTTT

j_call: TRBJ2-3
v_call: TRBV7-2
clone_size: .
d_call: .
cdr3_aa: CASSPRVSAWDTQYF
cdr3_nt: TGTGCCAGCAGCCCGAGGGTCTCCGCGTGGGATACGCAGTATTTT

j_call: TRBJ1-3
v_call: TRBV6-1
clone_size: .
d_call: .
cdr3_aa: CASSERGRGNTIYF
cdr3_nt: TGTGCCAGCAGTGAACGAGGGAGGGGAAACACCATATATTTT

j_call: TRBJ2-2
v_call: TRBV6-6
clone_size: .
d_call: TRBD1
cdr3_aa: CASSRTGGAGELFF
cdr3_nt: TGTGCCAGCAGCCGGACAGGGGGTGCCGGGGAGCTGTTTTTT

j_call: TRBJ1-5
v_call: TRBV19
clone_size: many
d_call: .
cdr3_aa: CASSTREGRSNQPQHF
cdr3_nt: TGTGCCAGTAGTACCAGGGAAGGGAGGAGCAATCAGCCCCAGCATTTT

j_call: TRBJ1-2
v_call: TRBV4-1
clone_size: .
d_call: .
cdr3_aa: CASSPGISVNYGYTF
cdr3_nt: TGCGCCAGCAGCCCAGGGATTTCAGTAAACTATGGCTACACCTTC

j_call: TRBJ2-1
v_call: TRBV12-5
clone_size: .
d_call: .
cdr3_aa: CASGLSGYNEQFF
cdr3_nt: TGTGCTAGTGGTTTGAGCGGATACAATGAGCAGTTCTTC

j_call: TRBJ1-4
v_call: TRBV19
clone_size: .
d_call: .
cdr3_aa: CASSLRWDILSEKLFF
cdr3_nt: TGTGCCAGTAGTCTCCGGTGGGACATTCTTTCTGAAAAACTGTTTTTT

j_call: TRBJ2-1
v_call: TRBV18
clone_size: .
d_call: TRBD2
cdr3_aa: CASSPGLAGANNEQFF
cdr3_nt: TGTGCCAGCTCCCCGGGACTAGCGGGGGCTAACAATGAGCAGTTCTTC

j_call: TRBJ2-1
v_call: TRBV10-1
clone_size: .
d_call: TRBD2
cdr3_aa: CASSEEGLGGNEQFF
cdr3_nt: TGCGCCAGCAGTGAGGAGGGACTAGGTGGCAATGAGCAGTTCTTC

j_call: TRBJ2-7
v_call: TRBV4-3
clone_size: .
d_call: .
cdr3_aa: CASSQDTGSSSYEQYF
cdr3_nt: TGCGCCAGCAGCCAAGATACAGGGTCGAGCTCCTACGAGCAGTACTTC

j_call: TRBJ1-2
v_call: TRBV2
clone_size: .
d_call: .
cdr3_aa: CASFRDINPSYGYTF
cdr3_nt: TGTGCCAGTTTCCGGGACATCAACCCCTCCTATGGCTACACCTTC

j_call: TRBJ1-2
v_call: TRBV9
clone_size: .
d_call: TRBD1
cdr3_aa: CASSAGRDRGFYGYTF
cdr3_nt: TGTGCCAGCAGCGCAGGCCGGGACAGGGGATTCTATGGCTACACCTTC

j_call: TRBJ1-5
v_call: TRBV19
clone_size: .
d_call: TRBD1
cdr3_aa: CASIGQGNQPQHF
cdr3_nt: TGTGCCAGTATTGGACAGGGCAATCAGCCCCAGCATTTT

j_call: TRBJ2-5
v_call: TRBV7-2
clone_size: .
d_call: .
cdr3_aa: CASSSTRETQYF
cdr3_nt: TGTGCCAGCAGCTCTACGAGAGAGACCCAGTACTTC

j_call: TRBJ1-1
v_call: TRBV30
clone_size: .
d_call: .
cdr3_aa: CAWSVMMSRSEAFF
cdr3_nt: TGTGCCTGGAGTGTAATGATGAGCCGGAGTGAAGCTTTCTTT

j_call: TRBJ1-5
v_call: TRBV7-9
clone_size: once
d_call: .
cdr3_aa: CASSLQAGAQHF
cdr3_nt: TGTGCCAGCAGCTTACAGGCGGGCGCCCAGCATTTT

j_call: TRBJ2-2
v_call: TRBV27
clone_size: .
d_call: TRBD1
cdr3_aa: CASSATGLGGELFF
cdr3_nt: TGTGCCAGCAGTGCGACAGGGTTGGGCGGGGAGCTGTTTTTT

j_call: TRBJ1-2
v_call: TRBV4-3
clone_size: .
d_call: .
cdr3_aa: CASSQAGARDDYTF
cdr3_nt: TGCGCCAGCAGCCAAGCAGGGGCGCGCGATGACTACACCTTC

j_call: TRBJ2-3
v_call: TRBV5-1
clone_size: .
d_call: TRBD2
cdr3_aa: CASSRGLAGGLTDTQYF
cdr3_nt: TGCGCCAGCAGCAGGGGACTAGCGGGGGGTCTCACAGATACGCAGTATTTT

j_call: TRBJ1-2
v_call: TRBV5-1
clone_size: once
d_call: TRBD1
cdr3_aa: CASSLDGQGDGYTF
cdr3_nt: TGCGCCAGCAGCTTGGACGGACAGGGGGATGGCTACACCTTC

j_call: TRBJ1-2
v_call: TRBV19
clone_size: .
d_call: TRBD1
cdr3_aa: CASSMLTTGNFYGYTF
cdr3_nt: TGTGCCAGTAGTATGCTGACGACAGGGAATTTCTATGGCTACACCTTC

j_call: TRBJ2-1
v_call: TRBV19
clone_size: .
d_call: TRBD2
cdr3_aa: CASSAWKSGVINEQFF
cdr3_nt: TGTGCCAGTAGCGCCTGGAAAAGCGGGGTGATCAATGAGCAGTTCTTC

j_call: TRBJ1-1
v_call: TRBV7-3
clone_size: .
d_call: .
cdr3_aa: CASSPGAGNTEAFF
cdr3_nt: TGTGCCAGCAGCCCAGGGGCAGGGAACACTGAAGCTTTCTTT